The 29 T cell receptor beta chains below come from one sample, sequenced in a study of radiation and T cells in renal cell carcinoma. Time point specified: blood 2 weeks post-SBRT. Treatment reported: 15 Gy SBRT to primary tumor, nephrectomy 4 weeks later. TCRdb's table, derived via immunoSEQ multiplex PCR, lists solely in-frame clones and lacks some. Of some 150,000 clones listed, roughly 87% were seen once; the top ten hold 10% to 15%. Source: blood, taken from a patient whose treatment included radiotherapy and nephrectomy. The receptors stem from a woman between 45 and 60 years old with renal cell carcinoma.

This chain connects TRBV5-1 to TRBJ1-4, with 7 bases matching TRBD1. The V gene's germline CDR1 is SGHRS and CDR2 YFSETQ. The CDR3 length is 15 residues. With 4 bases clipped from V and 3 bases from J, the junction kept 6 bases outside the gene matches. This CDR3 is CASSLRQGSNEKLFF. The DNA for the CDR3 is TGCGCCAGCAGCCTCCGACAGGGATCTAATGAAAAACTGTTTTTT.

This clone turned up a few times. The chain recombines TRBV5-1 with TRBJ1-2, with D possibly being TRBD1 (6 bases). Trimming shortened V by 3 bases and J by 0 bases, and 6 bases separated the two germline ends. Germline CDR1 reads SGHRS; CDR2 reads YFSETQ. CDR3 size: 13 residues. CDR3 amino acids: CASSSGANYGYTF. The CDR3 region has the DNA TGCGCCAGCAGCTCAGGGGCTAACTATGGCTACACCTTC.

The DNA for the CDR3 is TGTGCCAGCAGCCCCCTAGCGGGCACCAATGAGCAGTTCTTC. Protein: CASSPLAGTNEQFF. The chain employs TRBV9 and TRBJ2-1; 8 bases match TRBD2. Trimming removed 4 bases from V and 6 bases from J; junction bases left unmatched: 6. This CDR3 has 14 residues. The germline gives CDR1 SGDLS, CDR2 YYNGEE.

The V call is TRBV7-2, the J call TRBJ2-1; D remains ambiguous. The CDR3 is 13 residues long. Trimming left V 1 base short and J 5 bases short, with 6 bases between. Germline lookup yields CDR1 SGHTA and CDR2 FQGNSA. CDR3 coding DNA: TGTGCCAGCAGCTTAGTCGCAAACAATGAGCAGTTCTTC. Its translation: CASSLVANNEQFF.

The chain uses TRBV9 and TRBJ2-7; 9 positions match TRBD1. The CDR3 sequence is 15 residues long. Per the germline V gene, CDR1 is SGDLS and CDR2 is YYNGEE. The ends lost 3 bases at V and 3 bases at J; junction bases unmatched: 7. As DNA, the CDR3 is TGTGCCAGCAGCGAAACAGGGGGCCCACTCTACGAGCAGTACTTC. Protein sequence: CASSETGGPLYEQYF.

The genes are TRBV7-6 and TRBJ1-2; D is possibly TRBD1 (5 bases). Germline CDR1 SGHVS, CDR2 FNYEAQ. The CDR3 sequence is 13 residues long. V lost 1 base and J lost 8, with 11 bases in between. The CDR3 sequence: CASSLGGVDGYTF. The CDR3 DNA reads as TGTGCCAGCAGCTTAGGAGGGGTCGACGGCTACACCTTC. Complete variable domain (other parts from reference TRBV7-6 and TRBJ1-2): GAGVSQSPRYKVTKRGQDVALRCDPISGHVSLYWYRQALGQGPEFLTYFNYEAQQDKSGLPNDRFSAERPEGSISTLTIQRTEQRDSAMYRCASSLGGVDGYTFGSGTRLTVV.

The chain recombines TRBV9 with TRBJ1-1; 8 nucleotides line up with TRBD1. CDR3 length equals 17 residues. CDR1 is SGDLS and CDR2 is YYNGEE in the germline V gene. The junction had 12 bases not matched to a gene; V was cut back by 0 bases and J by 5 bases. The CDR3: CASSVAEDRGGGTEAFF. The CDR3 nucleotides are TGTGCCAGCAGCGTAGCGGAAGACAGGGGAGGGGGGACTGAAGCTTTCTTT. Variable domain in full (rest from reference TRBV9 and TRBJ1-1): DSGVTQTPKHLITATGQRVTLRCSPRSGDLSVYWYQQSLDQGLQFLIQYYNGEERAKGNILERFSAQQFPDLHSELNLSSLELGDSALYFCASSVAEDRGGGTEAFFGQGTRLTVV.

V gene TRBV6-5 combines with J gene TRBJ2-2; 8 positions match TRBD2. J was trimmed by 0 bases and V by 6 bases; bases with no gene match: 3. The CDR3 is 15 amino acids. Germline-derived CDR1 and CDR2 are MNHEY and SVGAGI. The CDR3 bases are TGTGCCAGCAGCGTGACTAGCGCGAACACCGGGGAGCTGTTTTTT. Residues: CASSVTSANTGELFF.

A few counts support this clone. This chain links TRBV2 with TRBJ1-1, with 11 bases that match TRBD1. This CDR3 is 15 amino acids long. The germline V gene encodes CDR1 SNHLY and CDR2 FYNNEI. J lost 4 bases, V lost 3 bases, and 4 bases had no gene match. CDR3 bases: TGTGCCAGCAGTGATTGGGGACAGGGGGGCACTGAAGCTTTCTTT. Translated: CASSDWGQGGTEAFF.

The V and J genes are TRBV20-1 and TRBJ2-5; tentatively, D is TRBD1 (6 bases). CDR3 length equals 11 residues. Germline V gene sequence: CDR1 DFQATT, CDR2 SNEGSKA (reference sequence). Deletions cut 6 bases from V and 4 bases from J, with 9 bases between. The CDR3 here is CSARTVETQYF. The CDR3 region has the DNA TGCAGTGCCAGGACAGTAGAGACCCAGTACTTC.

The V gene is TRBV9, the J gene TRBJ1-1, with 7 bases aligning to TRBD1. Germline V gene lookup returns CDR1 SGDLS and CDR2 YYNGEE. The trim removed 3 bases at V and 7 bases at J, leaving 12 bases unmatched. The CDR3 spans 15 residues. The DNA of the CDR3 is TGTGCCAGCAGCGGATTCACAGGGGCAAATGGTGAAGCTTTCTTT. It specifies CASSGFTGANGEAFF.

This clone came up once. The chain's CDR3 is CASTSRQEKNEKLFF. The CDR3 DNA sequence: TGTGCCAGCACTTCGAGACAGGAGAAGAATGAAAAACTGTTTTTT. V gene TRBV27 combines with J gene TRBJ1-4; tentative D call: TRBD1 (6 bases). The V gene's germline CDR1 is MNHEY and CDR2 SMNVEV (reference sequence). The CDR3 totals 15 residues. The V end was cut by 7 bases, the J end by 5 bases, with 17 bases between.

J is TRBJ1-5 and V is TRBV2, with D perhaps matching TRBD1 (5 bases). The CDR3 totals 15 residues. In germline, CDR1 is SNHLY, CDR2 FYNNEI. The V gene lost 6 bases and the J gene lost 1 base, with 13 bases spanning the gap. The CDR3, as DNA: TGTGCCAGCAGACCGACGGAGGGGAGCAATCAGCCCCAGCATTTT. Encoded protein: CASRPTEGSNQPQHF. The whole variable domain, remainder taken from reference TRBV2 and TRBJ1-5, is EPEVTQTPSHQVTQMGQEVILRCVPISNHLYFYWYRQILGQKVEFLVSFYNNEISEKSEIFDDQFSVERPDGSNFTLKIRSTKLEDSAMYFCASRPTEGSNQPQHFGDGTRLSIL.

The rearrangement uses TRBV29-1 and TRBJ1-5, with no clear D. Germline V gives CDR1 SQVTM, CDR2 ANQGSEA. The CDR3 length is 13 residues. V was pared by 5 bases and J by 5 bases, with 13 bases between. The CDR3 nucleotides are TGCAGCGTTCAGACAACCCTCGATCAGCCCCAGCATTTT. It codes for CSVQTTLDQPQHF.

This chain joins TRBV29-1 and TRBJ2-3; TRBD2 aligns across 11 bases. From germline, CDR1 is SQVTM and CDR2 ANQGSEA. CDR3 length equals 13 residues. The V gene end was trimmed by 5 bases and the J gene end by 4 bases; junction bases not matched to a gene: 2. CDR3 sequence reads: CSVQTSGADTQYF. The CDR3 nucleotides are TGCAGCGTTCAGACTAGCGGGGCAGATACGCAGTATTTT.

DNA of the CDR3: TGTGCCAGCAGTTCCCCACCCCCGGGACAGGGCATCGAGCAGTACTTC. As protein: CASSSPPPGQGIEQYF. The rearrangement joins TRBV6-6 to TRBJ2-7, with 9 bases that match TRBD1. CDR1 is MNHNY, CDR2 SVGAGI, per germline (reference sequence). The CDR3 totals 16 residues. The J segment lost 6 bases and the V segment lost 4 bases, leaving 13 bases of the junction unmatched.

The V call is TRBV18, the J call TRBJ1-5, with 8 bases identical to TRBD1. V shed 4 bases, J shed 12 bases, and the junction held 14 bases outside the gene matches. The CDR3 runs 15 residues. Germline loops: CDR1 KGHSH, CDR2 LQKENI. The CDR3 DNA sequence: TGTGCCAGCTCACGAGGACAGGGCCCGACAAAGGTCCAGCATTTT. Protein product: CASSRGQGPTKVQHF. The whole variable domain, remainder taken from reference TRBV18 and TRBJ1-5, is NAGVMQNPRHLVRRRGQEARLRCSPMKGHSHVYWYRQLPEEGLKFMVYLQKENIIDESGMPKERFSAEFPKEGPSILRIQQVVRGDSAAYFCASSRGQGPTKVQHFGDGTRLSIL.

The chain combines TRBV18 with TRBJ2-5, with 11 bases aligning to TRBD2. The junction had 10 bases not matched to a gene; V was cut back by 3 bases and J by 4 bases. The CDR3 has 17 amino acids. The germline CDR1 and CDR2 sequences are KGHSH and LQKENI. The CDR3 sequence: CASSPDLLAGVGETQYF. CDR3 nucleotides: TGTGCCAGCTCACCTGACCTACTAGCGGGGGTTGGAGAGACCCAGTACTTC.

CDR3 in DNA: TGCGCCAGCAGCTCGGAGGGGACCCACACTCCCTACGAGCAGTACTTC. Encoded protein: CASSSEGTHTPYEQYF. The chain couples TRBV5-1 to TRBJ2-7; maybe TRBD2 (6 bases). Germline V gene lookup returns CDR1 SGHRS and CDR2 YFSETQ. V was pared by 3 bases and J by 2 bases, with 18 bases between. The CDR3 is made up of 16 amino acids.

This chain's CDR3 is CASSFTGAPTYEQYF. For the CDR3, the DNA is TGTGCCAGCAGCTTCACCGGGGCACCAACCTACGAGCAGTACTTC. This chain uses TRBV7-3 with TRBJ2-7; TRBD1 or TRBD2 may be the D gene (5 bases each). From germline, CDR1 is SGHTA and CDR2 FQGTGA. Trimming removed 3 bases at V and 2 bases at J, with 14 bases between. The CDR3 loop spans 15 amino acids.

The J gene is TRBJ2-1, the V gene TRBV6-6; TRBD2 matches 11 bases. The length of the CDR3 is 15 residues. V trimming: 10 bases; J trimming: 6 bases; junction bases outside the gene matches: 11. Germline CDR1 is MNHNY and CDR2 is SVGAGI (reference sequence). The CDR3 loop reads CAISLTSGALNEQFF. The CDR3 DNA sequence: TGTGCCATCAGCTTGACTAGCGGGGCCCTCAATGAGCAGTTCTTC.

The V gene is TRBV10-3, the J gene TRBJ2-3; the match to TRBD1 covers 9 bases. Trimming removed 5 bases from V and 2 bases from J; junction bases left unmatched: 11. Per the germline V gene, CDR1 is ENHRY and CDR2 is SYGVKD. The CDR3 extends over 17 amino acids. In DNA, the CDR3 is TGTGCCATCAGTACCACCCGGGACAGGGACCCCACAGATACGCAGTATTTT. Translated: CAISTTRDRDPTDTQYF.

CDR3 coding DNA: TGTGCCAGTAGCCCACAGAGCAGCGATTCACCCCTCCACTTT. This codes for CASSPQSSDSPLHF. The chain joins TRBV19 to TRBJ1-6; D remains unclear. Trimming left V 6 bases short and J 8 bases short, with 14 bases between. Germline CDR1 is LNHDA and CDR2 is SQIVND (reference sequence). CDR3 size: 14 residues.

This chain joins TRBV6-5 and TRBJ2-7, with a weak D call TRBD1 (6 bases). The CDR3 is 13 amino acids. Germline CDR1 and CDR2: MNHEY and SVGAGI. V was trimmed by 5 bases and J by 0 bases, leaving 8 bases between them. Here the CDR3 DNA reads TGTGCCAGCAGTGGGGACACCTCCTACGAGCAGTACTTC. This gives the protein CASSGDTSYEQYF.

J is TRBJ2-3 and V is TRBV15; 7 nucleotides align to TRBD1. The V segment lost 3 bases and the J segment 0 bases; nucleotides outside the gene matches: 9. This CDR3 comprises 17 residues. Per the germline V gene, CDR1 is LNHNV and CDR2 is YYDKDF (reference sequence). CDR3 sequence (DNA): TGTGCCACCAGCAGGGACAGGTTAGCCTTTAGCACAGATACGCAGTATTTT. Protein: CATSRDRLAFSTDTQYF.

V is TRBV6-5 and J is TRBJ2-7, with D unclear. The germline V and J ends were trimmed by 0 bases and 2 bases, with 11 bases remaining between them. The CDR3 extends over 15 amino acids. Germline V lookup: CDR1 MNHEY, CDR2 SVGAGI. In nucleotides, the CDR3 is TGTGCCAGCAGTTACTCGAGGATCCGGGCCTACGAGCAGTACTTC. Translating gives CASSYSRIRAYEQYF.

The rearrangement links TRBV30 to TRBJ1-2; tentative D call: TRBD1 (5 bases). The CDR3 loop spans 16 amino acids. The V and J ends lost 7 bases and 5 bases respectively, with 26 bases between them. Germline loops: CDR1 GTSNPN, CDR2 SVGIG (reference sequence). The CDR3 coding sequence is TGTGCCTCAATTCACCGGCAGGGTGGAGGTTATTATGGCTACACCTTC. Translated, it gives CASIHRQGGGYYGYTF.

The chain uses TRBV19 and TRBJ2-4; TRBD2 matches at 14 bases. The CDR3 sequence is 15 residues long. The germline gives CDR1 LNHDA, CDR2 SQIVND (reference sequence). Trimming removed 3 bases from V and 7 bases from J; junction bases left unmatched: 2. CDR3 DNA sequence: TGTGCCAGTAGTATGACTAGCGGGGGGGCGAACATTCAGTACTTC. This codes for CASSMTSGGANIQYF. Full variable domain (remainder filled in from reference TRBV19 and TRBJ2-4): DGGITQSPKYLFRKEGQNVTLSCEQNLNHDAMYWYRQDPGQGLRLIYYSQIVNDFQKGDIAEGYSVSREKKESFPLTVTSAQKNPTAFYLCASSMTSGGANIQYFGAGTRLSVL.

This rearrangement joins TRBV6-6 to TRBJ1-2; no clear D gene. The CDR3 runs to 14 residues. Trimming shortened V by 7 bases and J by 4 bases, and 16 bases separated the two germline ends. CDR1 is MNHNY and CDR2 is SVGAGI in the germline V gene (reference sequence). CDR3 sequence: CASTHQRSTYGYTF. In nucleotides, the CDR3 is TGTGCCAGCACTCACCAACGGAGCACCTATGGCTACACCTTC.